This T cell receptor beta chain was documented in a study of Graves' ophthalmopathy and Graves' hyperthyroidism. Study context: At the time of initial diagnosis and before any treatment, peripheral blood was collected.

Notes on the study in general: The model's prediction of ophthalmopathy progression had 70.59% sensitivity and less than 75% specificity. Detected in blood as well were most expanded thyroid clonotypes with frequency above 0.001.

This clonotype was recorded many times. The antigen is undetermined. The length of the CDR3 is 11 residues. From germline, CDR1 is LNHNV and CDR2 YYDKDF (reference sequence). The V end lost 5 bases, the J end lost 7 bases, and 8 bases lay between the germline ends. CDR3 regions of TCR beta were amplified from RNA transcripts. The library came from an HTBI-primed first-round RT-PCR and a second-round multiplex PCR. TCRdb reanalysed the multiplex PCR reads using MiXCR and keeps one entry per CDR3 protein. Among almost 750,000 distinct CDR3 sequences, roughly 40% were seen once, and the ten largest hold less than 55%. The starting material, roughly 9.4 ml of fresh peripheral blood, provided the PBMCs.

Sequenced material: peripheral blood. This chain connects TRBV15 to TRBJ1-2; tentative D call: TRBD1 (5 bases). This sequence originates from an adult man with Graves' ophthalmopathy. The CDR3 DNA follows: TGTGCCACCAGCGGAGGGACTGGCTACACCTTC. This codes for CATSGGTGYTF.